This T cell receptor beta chain comes out of a study of blood T cell repertoires in COVID-19. This clone has a single count. The data were produced by immunoSEQ multiplex PCR, yet TCRdb's version contains in-frame clones alone and is incomplete. This sample yields fewer than 200,000 clones, of which around 83% are seen a single time; about 5.6% belongs to the top ten. The receptor comes from a woman between 45 and 60 years old with COVID-19, enrolled during active disease. Source material: peripheral blood.

For the CDR3, the DNA is TGTGCCAGCAGCCAAGAGGGAAGGGGGCAGTACTTC. Translation: CASSQEGRGQYF. This chain uses TRBV3-1 (or the pseudogene TRBV3-2) with TRBJ2-7, with D perhaps TRBD1 (5 bases). Trimming cost V 0 bases and J 9 bases, with 9 bases left between them. CDR1 LGHDT and CDR2 YNNKEL come from the germline V gene (reference sequence). The CDR3 extends over 12 amino acids.